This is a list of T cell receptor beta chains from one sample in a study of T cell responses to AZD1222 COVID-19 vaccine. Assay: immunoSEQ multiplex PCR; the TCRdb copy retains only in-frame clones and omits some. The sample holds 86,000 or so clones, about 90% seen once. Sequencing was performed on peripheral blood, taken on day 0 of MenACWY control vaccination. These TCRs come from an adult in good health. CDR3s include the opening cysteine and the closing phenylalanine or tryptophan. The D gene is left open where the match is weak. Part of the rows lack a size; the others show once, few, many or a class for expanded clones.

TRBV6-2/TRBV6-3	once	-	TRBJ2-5	CASSYSPPRQFQETQYF	TGTGCCAGCAGTTACTCTCCGCCTCGACAGTTCCAAGAGACCCAGTACTTC
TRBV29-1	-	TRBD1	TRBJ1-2	CSASGTGEYGYTF	TGCAGCGCCTCCGGGACAGGTGAATATGGCTACACCTTC
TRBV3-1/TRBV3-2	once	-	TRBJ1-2	CASSQGENGYTF	TGTGCCAGCAGCCAAGGAGAGAATGGCTACACCTTC
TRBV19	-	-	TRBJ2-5	CASSIGKTQYF	TGTGCCAGTAGTATAGGAAAGACCCAGTACTTC
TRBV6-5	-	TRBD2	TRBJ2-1	CAGGSSGSIREQFF	TGTGCCGGGGGAAGTAGCGGGAGTATTCGGGAGCAGTTCTTC
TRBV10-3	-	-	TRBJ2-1	CAISESRGEYNEQFF	TGTGCCATCAGTGAGTCGCGGGGCGAATACAATGAGCAGTTCTTC
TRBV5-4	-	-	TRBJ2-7	CASSLAIGAPLNKQYF	TGTGCCAGCAGCTTGGCCATAGGGGCACCACTCAACAAGCAGTACTTC
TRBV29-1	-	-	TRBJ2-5	CSVSVSETQYF	TGCAGCGTCTCAGTTTCCGAGACCCAGTACTTC
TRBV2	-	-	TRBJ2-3	CASRVVDTQYF	TGTGCCAGCAGGGTGGTGGATACGCAGTATTTT
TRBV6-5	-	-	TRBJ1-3	CASTPRESGNTIYF	TGTGCCAGCACCCCACGGGAGTCTGGAAACACCATATATTTT
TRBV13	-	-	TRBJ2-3	CASSFGQGTQYF	TGTGCCAGCAGCTTCGGGCAGGGAACGCAGTATTTT
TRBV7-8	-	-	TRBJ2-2	CASSLVVGGELFF	TGTGCCAGCAGCTTAGTTGTAGGCGGGGAGCTGTTTTTT
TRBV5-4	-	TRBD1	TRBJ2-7	CASSSRTGRWEIYEQYF	TGTGCCAGCAGCTCCAGGACAGGGCGGTGGGAAATCTACGAGCAGTACTTC
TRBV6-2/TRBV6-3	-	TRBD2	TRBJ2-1	CASSYGGSGDYNEQFF	TGTGCCAGCAGTTACGGGGGAAGCGGGGACTACAATGAGCAGTTCTTC
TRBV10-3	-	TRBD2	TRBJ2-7	CAISESGREGYEQYF	TGTGCCATCAGTGAGTCGGGCAGGGAGGGCTACGAGCAGTACTTC
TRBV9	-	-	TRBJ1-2	CASSTQGSGYTF	TGTGCCAGCAGTACCCAGGGAAGTGGCTACACCTTC
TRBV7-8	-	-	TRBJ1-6	CASSLWAPGSPLHF	TGTGCCAGCAGCCTTTGGGCCCCGGGGTCACCCCTCCACTTT
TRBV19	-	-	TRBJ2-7	CASSIHPGIEQYF	TGTGCCAGTAGTATCCACCCCGGTATCGAGCAGTACTTC
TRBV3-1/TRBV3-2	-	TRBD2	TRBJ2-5	CASSQGTSIFQYF	TGTGCCAGCAGCCAGGGGACTAGCATTTTCCAGTACTTC
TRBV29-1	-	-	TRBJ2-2	CSAGWSGAGELFF	TGCAGCGCTGGCTGGTCAGGCGCCGGGGAGCTGTTTTTT
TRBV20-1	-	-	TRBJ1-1	CRGGNTEAFF	TGCAGGGGGGGTAACACTGAAGCTTTCTTT
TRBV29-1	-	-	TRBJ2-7	CSVGRGRSDEQYF	TGCAGCGTTGGGAGGGGGCGCTCGGACGAGCAGTACTTC
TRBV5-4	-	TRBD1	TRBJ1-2	CASSPRDRGPLVYTF	TGTGCCAGCAGCCCCCGGGACAGGGGACCTTTAGTCTACACCTTC
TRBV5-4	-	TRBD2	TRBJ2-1	CASSLATGSPREVEQFF	TGTGCCAGCAGCTTGGCTACCGGTAGTCCCCGGGAGGTTGAGCAGTTCTTC
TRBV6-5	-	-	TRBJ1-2	CASGLRGYTF	TGTGCCAGCGGGCTCAGGGGCTACACCTTC
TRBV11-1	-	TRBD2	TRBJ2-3	CASSLNGRAPDTQYF	TGTGCCAGCAGCTTAAATGGGAGGGCCCCAGATACGCAGTATTTT
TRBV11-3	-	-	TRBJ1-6	CASSPLNSPLHF	TGTGCCAGCAGCCCCCTTAATTCACCCCTCCACTTT
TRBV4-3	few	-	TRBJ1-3	CASSQEPRRAARSGNTIYF	TGCGCCAGCAGCCAAGAACCTAGGCGGGCGGCCCGCTCTGGAAACACCATATATTTT
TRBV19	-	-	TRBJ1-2	CASSIAGKGDYTF	TGTGCCAGTAGTATTGCCGGAAAGGGGGACTACACCTTC
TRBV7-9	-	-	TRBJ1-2	CASSLSEETGGYTF	TGTGCCAGCAGCTTATCGGAAGAAACCGGGGGCTACACCTTC
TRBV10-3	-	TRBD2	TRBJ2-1	CATLGLADNNEQFF	TGTGCCACGTTGGGACTAGCGGACAACAATGAGCAGTTCTTC
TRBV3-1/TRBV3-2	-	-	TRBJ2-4	CASSQEGSAKNIQYF	TGTGCCAGCAGCCAAGAAGGGTCGGCCAAAAACATTCAGTACTTC
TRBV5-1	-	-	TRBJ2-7	CASSLGNREYEQYF	TGCGCCAGCAGCTTGGGGAACAGGGAGTACGAGCAGTACTTC
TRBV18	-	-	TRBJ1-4	CASSPTPSDDEKLFF	TGTGCCAGCTCACCGACACCCAGCGATGATGAAAAACTGTTTTTT
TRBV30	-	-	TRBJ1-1	CAWGQLNTEAFF	TGTGCCTGGGGACAGCTGAACACTGAAGCTTTCTTT
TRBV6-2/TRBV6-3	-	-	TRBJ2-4	CASSYGGGVENIQYF	TGTGCCAGCAGTTACGGGGGCGGCGTGGAAAACATTCAGTACTTC
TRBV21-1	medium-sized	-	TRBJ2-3	CASSLRKVAADTQYF	TGTGCCAGCAGCCTGAGGAAGGTAGCAGCAGATACGCAGTATTTT
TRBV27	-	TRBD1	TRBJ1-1	CASSLYGQGSSTEAFF	TGTGCCAGCAGTTTATACGGACAGGGTTCGAGTACTGAAGCTTTCTTT
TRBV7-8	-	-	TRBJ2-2	CASSFTGELFF	TGTGCCAGCAGCTTCACCGGGGAGCTGTTTTTT
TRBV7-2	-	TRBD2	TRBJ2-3	CASRLAGHTDTQYF	TGTGCCAGCAGGCTAGCGGGGCACACAGATACGCAGTATTTT
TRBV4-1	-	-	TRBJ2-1	CASSQEGGALYNEQFF	TGCGCCAGCAGCCAAGAAGGGGGGGCGCTTTACAATGAGCAGTTCTTC
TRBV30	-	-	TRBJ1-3	CAWSGNTIYF	TGTGCCTGGTCGGGAAACACCATATATTTT
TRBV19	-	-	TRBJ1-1	CASRPQGGTEAFF	TGTGCCAGTAGGCCCCAGGGTGGAACTGAAGCTTTCTTT
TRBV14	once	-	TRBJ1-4	CASSHRTDFNEKLFF	TGTGCCAGCAGCCACCGGACAGACTTTAATGAAAAACTGTTTTTT
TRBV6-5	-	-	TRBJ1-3	CASTPDGNSGNTIYF	TGTGCCAGCACCCCGGACGGGAACTCTGGAAACACCATATATTTT
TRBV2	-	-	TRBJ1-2	CASRRGHTAGYTF	TGTGCCAGCAGGAGGGGCCATACAGCTGGCTACACCTTC
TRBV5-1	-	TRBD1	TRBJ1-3	CASSFTGTGVNTIYF	TGCGCCAGCAGCTTTACCGGGACAGGGGTAAACACCATATATTTT
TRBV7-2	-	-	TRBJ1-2	CASSLGFGNYGYTF	TGTGCCAGCAGCTTAGGGTTTGGGAACTATGGCTACACCTTC
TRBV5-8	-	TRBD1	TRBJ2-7	CASSWFGQAYEQYF	TGTGCCAGCAGCTGGTTCGGACAGGCCTACGAGCAGTACTTC
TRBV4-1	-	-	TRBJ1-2	CASSRPEGFYGYTF	TGCGCCAGCAGCAGACCGGAAGGTTTCTATGGCTACACCTTC
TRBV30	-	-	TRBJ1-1	CAWSSTRQGIIMNTEAFF	TGTGCCTGGAGTTCGACGAGGCAGGGGATAATCATGAACACTGAAGCTTTCTTT
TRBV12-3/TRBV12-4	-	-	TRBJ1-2	CASTPGRGYTF	TGTGCCAGCACCCCGGGCCGTGGCTACACCTTC
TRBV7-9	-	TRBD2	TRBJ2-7	CASSPYSSGSYEQYF	TGTGCCAGCAGCCCCTATTCTAGCGGATCCTACGAGCAGTACTTC
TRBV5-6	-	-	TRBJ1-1	CASSLRGVGTEAFF	TGTGCCAGCAGCTTAAGAGGGGTGGGCACTGAAGCTTTCTTT
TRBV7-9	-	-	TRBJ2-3	CASSTDTQYF	TGTGCCAGCAGTACAGATACGCAGTATTTT
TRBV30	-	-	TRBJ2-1	CAWGAGSSYNEQFF	TGTGCCTGGGGGGCGGGGAGCTCCTACAATGAGCAGTTCTTC
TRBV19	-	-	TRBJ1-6	CASSPQDGYNSPLHF	TGTGCCAGTAGTCCACAAGACGGATATAATTCACCCCTCCACTTT